Shown below are 22 T cell receptor beta chains from a single sample sequenced in a study of blood T cells in healthy people across ages. Through a sample-barcoded 5' primer and a J-beta primer mix, a second PCR was run for roughly 7 to 12 cycles. From the 5' RACE reads, TCRdb called clonotypes with MiXCR, one entry per CDR3 protein. The sample consists of about 1.8 million distinct CDR3 sequences, around half of them appearing once. Source material: blood. These receptors all come from a woman aged 40 to 49 in good health.

This chain links TRBV27 with TRBJ1-6; D unclear. The CDR3 is made up of 16 amino acids. CDR1 is MNHEY and CDR2 is SMNVEV in the germline V gene (reference sequence). The ends were cut back, 3 bases at V and 0 bases at J, with 9 bases in the middle. The CDR3 is CASSFGGISYNSPLHF. Here the CDR3 DNA reads TGTGCCAGCAGTTTCGGCGGGATCTCCTATAATTCACCCCTCCACTTT.

This clonotype was counted between two and nine times. The chain combines TRBV6-5 with TRBJ2-3; TRBD2 agrees at 10 bases. The germline CDR1 and CDR2 sequences are MNHEY and SVGAGI. V shed 6 bases, J shed 8 bases, and the junction held 14 bases outside the gene matches. The CDR3 is 16 amino acids. CDR3 sequence (DNA): TGTGCCAGCAGGGGACCGGGACTAGCGACCGGGGGTACGCAGTATTTT. Its translation: CASRGPGLATGGTQYF.

The rearrangement links TRBV12-5 to TRBJ2-7; either TRBD1 or TRBD2 may fit D (5 bases each). The better agreement between TRBJ2-5 and the DNA end casts doubt on the J call. CDR1 is LGHNT and CDR2 is FRNRAP in the germline V gene. The CDR3 totals 13 residues. CDR3 DNA: TGTGCTAGTGGGGGGGAGTCAGAAGAGACCCAGTACTTC. This encodes CASGGESEETQYF.

The genes are TRBV6-2 or TRBV6-3 and TRBJ2-5, with D perhaps TRBD1 (6 bases). TRBJ2-7 matches the DNA end more closely, so the J call is doubtful. This CDR3 has 13 residues. Germline values: CDR1 MNHEY, CDR2 SVGEGT. The CDR3 nucleotides are TGTGCCAGCAGTTACGGGGGCAGGGGCGAGCAGTACTTC. It encodes CASSYGGRGEQYF.

This chain connects TRBV28 to TRBJ2-1; 8 nucleotides align to TRBD1. V shed 5 bases and J 14 bases; nucleotides not matched to a gene: 17. From germline, CDR1 is MDHEN and CDR2 SYDVKM. The CDR3 extends over 15 amino acids. The CDR3 loop is CASSANSGTGERKFF. The CDR3 DNA reads as TGTGCCAGCAGTGCCAACTCCGGGACAGGCGAACGTAAGTTCTTC.

Comment on this clonotype: This may be a read error: a much more frequent sequence differs by one nucleotide. The chain has TRBV12-3 or TRBV12-4 and TRBJ2-5; 8 positions match TRBD1. The DNA end is more similar to TRBJ2-7, so the J call may be wrong. CDR3 length equals 14 residues. The CDR3 protein is CASSYLDRVSEQYF. CDR3 sequence (DNA): TGTGCCAGCAGTTACTTGGACAGGGTCAGCGAGCAGTACTTC.

The table lists this clonotype with a few counts. CDR3 residues: CASSLVMPPYEQYF. The DNA for the CDR3 is TGTGCCAGCAGCTTAGTAATGCCCCCCTACGAGCAGTACTTC. The chain carries TRBV11-2 and TRBJ2-7; no clear D gene. Germline V gene data show CDR1 as SGHAT and CDR2 as FQNNGV. V lost 1 base, J lost 2 bases, and 9 bases lay in between. The CDR3 loop spans 14 amino acids.

This clonotype was seen only a few times. The junction departs from the called germline gene at one end, perhaps through a read error. This sequence joins TRBV7-7 and TRBJ2-5; TRBD1 agrees at 8 bases. In germline, CDR1 is SSHAT, CDR2 FNYEAQ (reference sequence). The CDR3 contains 17 residues. The DNA for the CDR3 is TGTGCTAGCAGCCTTTACAGGGGGGACCCAAACCAAGAGACCCAGTACTTC. Protein sequence: CASSLYRGDPNQETQYF.

V usage is TRBV10-3 and J usage is TRBJ1-1, with TRBD1 matching over 12 bases. The CDR3 totals 13 residues. J was trimmed by 10 bases and V by 7 bases; bases with no gene match: 7. Germline values: CDR1 ENHRY, CDR2 SYGVKD. The CDR3 sequence: CAIIRGTGGRAFF. CDR3 bases: TGTGCCATCATACGGGGGACAGGGGGCCGAGCTTTCTTT.

The table lists this clonotype with a count of one. V usage is TRBV6-2 or TRBV6-3 and J usage is TRBJ1-1; D unclear. The V end lost 4 bases, the J end lost 6 bases, and 6 bases lay between the germline ends. This CDR3 is built from 11 residues. The germline V gene has CDR1 MNHEY and CDR2 SVGEGT. The CDR3 sequence: CASSSQAEAFF. Here the CDR3 DNA reads TGTGCCAGCAGTTCCCAGGCTGAAGCTTTCTTT.

This clonotype was found a few times. CDR3 sequence (DNA): TGTGCCAGCAGCCTATCGGGCAGGGACCCCTACGAGCAGTACTTC. As protein: CASSLSGRDPYEQYF. The V and J genes are TRBV5-5 and TRBJ2-7, with D possibly being TRBD1 or TRBD2 (5 bases each). V gave up 4 bases and J gave up 2 bases, with 16 bases separating them. The CDR3 runs 15 residues. Germline CDR1 is SGHKS and CDR2 is YYEKEE (reference sequence).

The V call is TRBV29-1, the J call TRBJ2-2, with D tentatively TRBD1 (6 bases). The CDR3 is 13 amino acids. The germline CDR1 and CDR2 sequences are SQVTM and ANQGSEA. The ends were cut back, 4 bases at V and 5 bases at J, with 11 bases in the middle. The CDR3 coding sequence is TGCAGCGTTGGGACAGTGCTAACCGGGGAGCTGTTTTTT. Its translation: CSVGTVLTGELFF.

This clonotype was picked up a small number of times. This chain connects TRBV7-2 to TRBJ1-5; a possible D gene is TRBD1 (6 bases). The CDR3 spans 16 residues. Trimming stripped 6 bases from V and 7 bases from J, with 22 bases between. The V gene's germline CDR1 is SGHTA and CDR2 FQGNSA. In DNA form, the CDR3 reads TGTGCCAGCAGTACCCACACAGGGTTCGGAGGACAGCCCCAGCATTTT. This codes for CASSTHTGFGGQPQHF.

This chain joins TRBV12-3 or TRBV12-4 and TRBJ1-4; no clear D. V was shortened by 6 bases and J by 8 bases, with 10 bases between the two germline ends. The CDR3 is 12 residues long. This chain's CDR3 is CASRPLGEKLFF. In DNA form, the CDR3 reads TGTGCCAGCAGACCACTCGGAGAAAAACTGTTTTTT.

A note on this clonotype: An end of the junction differs from the germline gene, which may be a read error. CDR3 sequence (DNA): TGTGCCAGCAGTTTTGTAGTTTCCAACTCCTGCAATGAGCAGTTCTTC. It yields the protein CASSFVVSNSCNEQFF. The gene calls are TRBV28 and TRBJ2-1; D remains unclear. The germline V gene encodes CDR1 MDHEN and CDR2 SYDVKM. This CDR3 contains 16 residues.

This chain joins TRBV3-1 and TRBJ2-5, with unresolved D. The germline CDR1 and CDR2 sequences are LGHDT and YNNKEL (reference sequence). Trimming pared 0 bases from V and 0 bases from J, leaving 11 bases between. The CDR3 is 16 residues long. The CDR3 loop reads CASSQELPSYQETQYF. For the CDR3, the DNA is TGTGCCAGCAGCCAAGAACTACCATCATACCAAGAGACCCAGTACTTC.

The chain uses TRBV3-1 and TRBJ2-3, with a weak D call TRBD2 (7 bases). The CDR3 has 14 residues. Germline V gene sequence: CDR1 LGHDT, CDR2 YNNKEL (reference sequence). Deletions cut 6 bases from V and 4 bases from J, with 14 bases between. CDR3 loop: CASRQTGGADTQYF. The CDR3 DNA reads as TGTGCCAGCAGACAAACGGGGGGCGCAGATACGCAGTATTTT.

The gene calls are TRBV27 and TRBJ2-5, with 7 positions matching TRBD2. V trimming: 2 bases; J trimming: 5 bases; junction bases outside the gene matches: 5. The CDR3 loop spans 14 amino acids. The germline V gene has CDR1 MNHEY and CDR2 SMNVEV (reference sequence). CDR3 region: CASSLAGELETQYF. The DNA of the CDR3 is TGTGCCAGCAGTTTAGCGGGGGAGTTGGAGACCCAGTACTTC.

V usage is TRBV12-3 or TRBV12-4 and J usage is TRBJ2-1, with D tentatively TRBD2 (5 bases). V lost 6 bases and J 8 bases, leaving 14 bases between the germline ends. This CDR3 has 13 amino acids. The chain's CDR3 is CASRLGSGDEQFF. The CDR3 DNA reads as TGTGCCAGCAGGCTAGGGAGTGGGGATGAGCAGTTCTTC.

The chain carries TRBV6-2 or TRBV6-3 and TRBJ2-1; D is possibly TRBD1 (5 bases). The CDR3 has 15 amino acids. The germline V and J ends were trimmed by 8 bases and 4 bases, with 18 bases remaining between them. In germline, CDR1 is MNHEY, CDR2 SVGEGT. Here the CDR3 reads CASLLGSGYYNEQFF. DNA for the CDR3: TGTGCCAGCCTGTTGGGATCAGGGTATTACAATGAGCAGTTCTTC.

A note on this clonotype: The junction and the germline gene differ at one end; a read error may be behind it. This rearrangement joins TRBV29-1 to TRBJ1-2; a weak D match, TRBD1 (6 bases). This CDR3 is 14 amino acids long. Germline V gene data show CDR1 as SQVTM and CDR2 as ANQGSEA. CDR3 coding DNA: TGCGGCGTTGTCCACAGGGCAACTAACTATGGCTACACCTTC. It is translated as CGVVHRATNYGYTF.

This clonotype was detected a few times. The V call is TRBV27, the J call TRBJ2-5; no reliable D call. Germline CDR1 and CDR2: MNHEY and SMNVEV (reference sequence). The V and J ends lost 2 bases and 3 bases respectively, with 7 bases between them. This CDR3 contains 13 residues. CDR3 sequence reads: CASSLIAEETQYF. CDR3 DNA: TGTGCCAGCAGTTTAATTGCGGAAGAGACCCAGTACTTC.